Below, 15 T cell receptor beta chains from the same sample are listed, as sequenced in a study of T cell responses to AZD1222 COVID-19 vaccine. Data came from immunoSEQ multiplex PCR; TCRdb stores just in-frame clones and leaves some out. The table shows about 130,000 clones, with 90% occurring only once. The sequences come from peripheral blood, collected on day 0 of MenACWY control vaccination. These TCRs come from an adult in good health.

Points on this clone: Its ends do not fully match the called genes, so a read error is possible. The same CDR3 is also encoded by other DNA sequences in this sample. The chain links TRBV29-1 to TRBJ2-7, with 8 bases identical to TRBD2. The CDR3 covers 12 residues. Germline CDR1 is SQVTM and CDR2 is ANQGSEA. The DNA of the CDR3 is TGCAGTGTTGCGGGACTAGGCTACGAGCAGTACTTC. As protein: CSVAGLGYEQYF.

The chain combines TRBV2 with TRBJ1-6, with 7 bases matching TRBD1. CDR3 size: 16 residues. Per the germline V gene, CDR1 is SNHLY and CDR2 is FYNNEI. J was trimmed by 9 bases and V by 1 base; bases with no gene match: 9. The CDR3 loop reads CASSEEWGRGISPLHF. Written as DNA, the CDR3 is TGTGCCAGCAGTGAAGAATGGGGCAGGGGGATTTCACCCCTCCACTTT.

On this clone: Mismatch with germline at one junction end may stem from a read error. The V and J genes are TRBV6-5 and TRBJ1-4; D remains unclear. Looked up from germline, CDR1 is MNHEY and CDR2 is SVGAGI. The CDR3 has 14 residues. In DNA form, the CDR3 reads TGTGTCAGCACCTTTCTCAGCGGTAATGAAAAACTGTTTTTT. Translated, it gives CVSTFLSGNEKLFF.

The chain recombines TRBV5-4 with TRBJ2-1, with 7 bases that match TRBD1. Unmatched junction bases numbered 9, after V lost 2 bases and J lost 4 bases. CDR1 is SGHNT, CDR2 YYREEE, per germline (reference sequence). This CDR3 is 16 amino acids long. The CDR3 spells CASSLPGQRAYNEQFF. DNA of the CDR3: TGTGCCAGCAGCTTACCGGGACAGAGGGCGTACAATGAGCAGTTCTTC.

The CDR3 bases are TGCGCCAGCATTGACCTGTCATCCGGACTAGAATCCTACAATGAGCAGTTCTTC. Encoded protein: CASIDLSSGLESYNEQFF. V usage is TRBV5-1 and J usage is TRBJ2-1; 7 positions agree with TRBD2. J was trimmed by 1 base and V by 6 bases; bases with no gene match: 16. CDR3 length equals 18 residues. Germline assignment: CDR1 SGHRS and CDR2 YFSETQ.

The chain uses TRBV25-1 and TRBJ1-3, with a possible D match to TRBD1 (6 bases). V gave up 2 bases and J gave up 8 bases, with 16 bases separating them. The germline V gene encodes CDR1 MGHDK and CDR2 SYGVNS. This CDR3 is built from 15 residues. CDR3 in DNA: TGTGCCAGCAGTGAAGAACGACAGGCCGTAGACACCATATATTTT. Its translation: CASSEERQAVDTIYF.

This clone was observed once. The gene calls are TRBV7-7 and TRBJ2-5; D not resolved. The CDR3 has 17 amino acids. Germline CDR1 is SSHAT and CDR2 is FNYEAQ (reference sequence). V was pared by 9 bases and J by 3 bases, with 26 bases between. For the CDR3, the DNA is TGTGCCAGACCCTCTATCGAAGTATTTCTCGCGAAAGAGACCCAGTACTTC. It translates to CARPSIEVFLAKETQYF.

This chain connects TRBV7-8 to TRBJ2-3; 8 nucleotides line up with TRBD2. Looked up from germline, CDR1 is SGHVS and CDR2 is FQNEAQ. Trimming removed 5 bases from V and 1 base from J; junction bases left unmatched: 5. CDR3 length: 15 amino acids. The CDR3, as DNA: TGTGCCAGCAGCCCGGGGGGGTGGGGCACAGATACGCAGTATTTT. Translated: CASSPGGWGTDTQYF.

This clone was detected once. The rearrangement joins TRBV21-1 to TRBJ2-7; the D call TRBD2 from the table was never checked on the DNA. TRBV21-1 is a listed pseudogene. The CDR3 covers 19 residues. Here the CDR3 reads CASSKTGCLAGVVTYEQYF. In DNA form, the CDR3 reads TGTGCCAGCAGCAAGACAGGGTGCCTAGCGGGAGTGGTAACCTACGAGCAGTACTTC.

This chain connects TRBV28 to TRBJ2-7, with a tentative D call TRBD2 (5 bases). This CDR3 is built from 12 residues. V was shortened by 8 bases and J by 4 bases, with 12 bases between the two germline ends. The germline V gene encodes CDR1 MDHEN and CDR2 SYDVKM. The CDR3 region is CASARGAYEQYF. CDR3 nucleotide sequence: TGTGCCAGCGCCCGGGGAGCTTACGAGCAGTACTTC.

In DNA form, the CDR3 reads TGTGCCACCAGTGATTGGGCAGGGTCGGGCAGCACAGATACGCAGTATTTT. Translated, it gives CATSDWAGSGSTDTQYF. The rearrangement links TRBV24-1 to TRBJ2-3; weak D call: TRBD1 (5 bases). From germline, CDR1 is KGHDR and CDR2 SFDVKD. CDR3 length: 17 amino acids. V was clipped by 2 bases and J by 0 bases, with 14 bases between them.

The rearrangement links TRBV5-1 to TRBJ2-1, with 7 bases identical to TRBD2. Germline-derived CDR1 and CDR2 are SGHRS and YFSETQ. The ends lost 0 bases at V and 0 bases at J; junction bases unmatched: 3. The CDR3 loop spans 16 amino acids. The CDR3 reads CASSLVGGSSYNEQFF. CDR3 sequence (DNA): TGCGCCAGCAGCTTGGTGGGCGGGAGCTCCTACAATGAGCAGTTCTTC.

The V gene is TRBV11-2, the J gene TRBJ1-1, with D possibly matching TRBD1 (6 bases). CDR1 and CDR2 (germline): SGHAT, FQNNGV. V was clipped by 1 base and J by 1 base, with 13 bases between them. The CDR3 runs to 16 residues. The CDR3 DNA reads as TGTGCCAGCAGCTTAGTGGTGCAGACAGGGAACACTGAAGCTTTCTTT. This translates into CASSLVVQTGNTEAFF.

This sequence joins TRBV10-2 and TRBJ1-4; maybe TRBD1 (6 bases). Germline V gives CDR1 WSHSY, CDR2 SAAADI. Trimming removed 3 bases at V and 4 bases at J, with 21 bases between. CDR3 length equals 18 residues. In DNA, the CDR3 is TGCGCCAGCAGTGAAAAAGTAGGAGGGGGTGCCTATAATGAAAAACTGTTTTTT. It codes for CASSEKVGGGAYNEKLFF.

The J gene is TRBJ2-1, the V gene TRBV12-3 or TRBV12-4; D might be TRBD1 or TRBD2, each matching 5 bases. This CDR3 is 12 amino acids long. V dropped 3 bases and J dropped 15 bases, with 15 bases sitting between them. CDR3 sequence: CASSLGRGYPFF. The CDR3 DNA follows: TGTGCCAGCAGTTTGGGCCGGGGCTACCCGTTCTTC.